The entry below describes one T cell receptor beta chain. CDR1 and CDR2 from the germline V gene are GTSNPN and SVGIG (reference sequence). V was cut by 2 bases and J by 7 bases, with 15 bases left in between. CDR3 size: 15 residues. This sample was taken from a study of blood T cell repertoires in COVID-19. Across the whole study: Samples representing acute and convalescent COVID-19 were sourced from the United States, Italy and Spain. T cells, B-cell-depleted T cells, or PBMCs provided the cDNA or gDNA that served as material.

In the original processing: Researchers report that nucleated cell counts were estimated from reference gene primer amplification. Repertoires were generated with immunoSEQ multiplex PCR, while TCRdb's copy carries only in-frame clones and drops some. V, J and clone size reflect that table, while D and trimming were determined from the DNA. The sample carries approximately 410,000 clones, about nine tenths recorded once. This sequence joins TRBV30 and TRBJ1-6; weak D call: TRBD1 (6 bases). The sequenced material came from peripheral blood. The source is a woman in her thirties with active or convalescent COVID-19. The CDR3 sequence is CAWSSRGFGNSPLHF. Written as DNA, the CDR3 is TGTGCCTGGAGTTCCAGGGGTTTCGGGAATTCACCCCTCCACTTT.